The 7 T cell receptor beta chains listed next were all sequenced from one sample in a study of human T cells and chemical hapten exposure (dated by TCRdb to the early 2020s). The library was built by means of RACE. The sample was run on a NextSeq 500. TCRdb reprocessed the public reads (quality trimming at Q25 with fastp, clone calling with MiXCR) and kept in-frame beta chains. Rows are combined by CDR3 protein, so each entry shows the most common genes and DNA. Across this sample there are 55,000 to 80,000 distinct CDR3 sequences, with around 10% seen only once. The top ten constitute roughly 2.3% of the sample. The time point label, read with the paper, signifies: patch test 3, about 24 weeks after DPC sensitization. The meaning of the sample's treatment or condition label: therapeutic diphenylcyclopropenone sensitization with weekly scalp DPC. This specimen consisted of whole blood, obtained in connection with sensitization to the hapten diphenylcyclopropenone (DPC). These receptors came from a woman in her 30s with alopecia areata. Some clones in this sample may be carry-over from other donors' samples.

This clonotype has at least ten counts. CDR3 loop: CASSMETANEKLFF. CDR3 bases: TGCGCCAGCAGCATGGAAACAGCTAATGAAAAACTGTTTTTT. The chain employs TRBV5-1 and TRBJ1-4; no definite D call. CDR1 SGHRS and CDR2 YFSETQ come from the germline V gene. CDR3 length: 14 residues. Trimming left V 4 bases short and J 3 bases short, with 10 bases between.

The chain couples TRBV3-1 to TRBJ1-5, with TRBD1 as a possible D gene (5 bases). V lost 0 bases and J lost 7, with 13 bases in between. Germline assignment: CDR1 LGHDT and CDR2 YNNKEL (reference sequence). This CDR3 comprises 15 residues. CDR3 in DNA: TGTGCCAGCAGCCAAGATCTGGGACTCGAACAGCCCCAGCATTTT. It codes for CASSQDLGLEQPQHF.

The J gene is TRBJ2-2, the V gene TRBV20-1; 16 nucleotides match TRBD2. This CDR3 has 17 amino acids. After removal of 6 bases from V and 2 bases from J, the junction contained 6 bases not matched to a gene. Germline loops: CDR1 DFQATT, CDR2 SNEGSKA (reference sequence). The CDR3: CSAAGLAGGGNTGELFF. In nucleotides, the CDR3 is TGCAGTGCGGCGGGACTAGCGGGAGGGGGCAACACCGGGGAGCTGTTTTTT.

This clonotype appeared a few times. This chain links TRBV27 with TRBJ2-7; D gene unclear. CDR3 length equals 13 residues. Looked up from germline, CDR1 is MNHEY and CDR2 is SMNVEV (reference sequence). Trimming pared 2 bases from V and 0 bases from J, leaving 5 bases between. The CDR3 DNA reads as TGTGCCAGCAGTTTAAACCCCTCCTACGAGCAGTACTTC. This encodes CASSLNPSYEQYF.

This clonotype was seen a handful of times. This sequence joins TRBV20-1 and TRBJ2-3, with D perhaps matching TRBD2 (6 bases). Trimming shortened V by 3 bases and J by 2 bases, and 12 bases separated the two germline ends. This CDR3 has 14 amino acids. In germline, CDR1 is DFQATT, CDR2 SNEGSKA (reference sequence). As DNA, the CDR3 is TGCAGTGCTAGCCTGGCGGGGAACACAGATACGCAGTATTTT. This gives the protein CSASLAGNTDTQYF.

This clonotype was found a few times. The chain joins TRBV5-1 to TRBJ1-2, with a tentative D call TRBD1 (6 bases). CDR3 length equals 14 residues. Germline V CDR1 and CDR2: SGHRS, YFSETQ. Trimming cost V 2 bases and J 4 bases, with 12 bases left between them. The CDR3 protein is CASSLWDTSYGYTF. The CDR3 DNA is TGCGCCAGCAGCTTATGGGACACTAGCTATGGCTACACCTTC.

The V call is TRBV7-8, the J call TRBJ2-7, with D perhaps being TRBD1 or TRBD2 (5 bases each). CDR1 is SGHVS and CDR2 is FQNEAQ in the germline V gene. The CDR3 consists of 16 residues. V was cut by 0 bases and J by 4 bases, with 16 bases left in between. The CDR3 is CASSLAGPFPSYEQYF. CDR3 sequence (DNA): TGTGCCAGCAGCTTAGCGGGACCATTCCCCTCTTACGAGCAGTACTTC.